The 19 T cell receptor beta chains below come from one sample, sequenced in a study of CD4 and CD8 cells across lung adenocarcinoma regions. TCRdb independently ran MiXCR on the PCR reads; one entry per CDR3 protein. The sample lists 6,000 to 7,500 distinct CDR3 sequences, roughly 53% occurring once. The sequenced sample consisted of CD8+ T cells from the center of a lung tumor. These receptors all stem from a male donor with lung adenocarcinoma. The CD4 and CD8 labels of this study may be unreliable.

V and J are TRBV5-1 and TRBJ1-2; D is undetermined. V was cut by 5 bases and J by 4 bases, with 12 bases left in between. The CDR3 spans 13 residues. In germline, CDR1 is SGHRS, CDR2 YFSETQ. As DNA, the CDR3 is TGCGCCAGCAGAGACGACACGGGCTATGGCTACACCTTC. Amino acids: CASRDDTGYGYTF. The whole variable domain, remainder taken from reference TRBV5-1 and TRBJ1-2, is KAGVTQTPRYLIKTRGQQVTLSCSPISGHRSVSWYQQTPGQGLQFLFEYFSETQRNKGNFPGRFSGRQFSNSRSEMNVSTLELGDSALYLCASRDDTGYGYTFGSGTRLTVV.

J is TRBJ1-2 and V is TRBV3-1; 7 nucleotides align to TRBD1. CDR3 size: 15 residues. V was clipped by 3 bases and J by 3 bases; unmatched bases: 7. CDR1 is LGHDT and CDR2 is YNNKEL in the germline V gene (reference sequence). CDR3 bases: TGTGCCAGCAGCCACCTGACAGGGATGGACTATGGCTACACCTTC. Its protein product is CASSHLTGMDYGYTF.

The chain links TRBV27 to TRBJ2-1; 7 bases agree with TRBD2. Trimming took 6 bases from V and 4 from J; bases not matched to a gene: 3. CDR1 and CDR2 (germline): MNHEY, SMNVEV (reference sequence). The CDR3 is made up of 13 amino acids. The CDR3 reads CASRGRGYNEQFF. The CDR3 coding sequence is TGTGCCAGCAGGGGGCGGGGGTACAATGAGCAGTTCTTC.

This clonotype has a handful of counts. The rearrangement links TRBV6-1 to TRBJ1-1; 7 bases are a match to TRBD1. The germline V gene has CDR1 MNHNS and CDR2 SASEGT. CDR3 length: 13 amino acids. V was clipped by 5 bases and J by 7 bases; unmatched bases: 7. The CDR3 loop reads CASSLPQGIEAFF. In DNA, the CDR3 is TGTGCCAGCAGTCTTCCACAGGGGATTGAAGCTTTCTTT.

Details on this clonotype: At one of its ends the junction is not consistent with the germline gene, which may arise from a read error. V gene TRBV6-1 combines with J gene TRBJ2-3; D might be TRBD1 (5 bases). The CDR3 is made up of 17 amino acids. Germline CDR1 MNHNS, CDR2 SASEGT. The CDR3 DNA reads as TGTGCCAGCAGCCTGGGGCGCCGGCCTGAGAGCACCGGTACGCAGTTTTTT. Translated: CASSLGRRPESTGTQFF.

This clonotype was observed at least ten times. CDR3 sequence reads: CASGLAGVVMGELFF. CDR3 DNA sequence: TGTGCCAGCGGACTAGCGGGGGTGGTAATGGGGGAGCTGTTTTTT. The chain recombines TRBV6-1 with TRBJ2-2, with 13 bases lining up with TRBD2. Germline CDR1 reads MNHNS; CDR2 reads SASEGT. The CDR3 is made up of 15 amino acids. V gave up 8 bases and J gave up 8 bases; unmatched junction bases: 8.

This clonotype showed up many times. The rearrangement uses TRBV5-1 and TRBJ2-5, with D uncertain. The ends were cut back, 3 bases at V and 1 base at J, with 13 bases in the middle. This CDR3 contains 15 residues. Per germline, CDR1 SGHRS and CDR2 YFSETQ. DNA of the CDR3: TGCGCCAGCAGCTCCGGGTTGCGTAGCCAAGAGACCCAGTACTTC. Translating gives CASSSGLRSQETQYF. Filled out from reference TRBV5-1 and TRBJ2-5, the complete variable domain reads KAGVTQTPRYLIKTRGQQVTLSCSPISGHRSVSWYQQTPGQGLQFLFEYFSETQRNKGNFPGRFSGRQFSNSRSEMNVSTLELGDSALYLCASSSGLRSQETQYFGPGTRLLVL.

The rearrangement joins TRBV6-1 to TRBJ2-3, with D uncertain. Germline CDR1 and CDR2: MNHNS and SASEGT. The CDR3 consists of 12 residues. V lost 6 bases to trimming and J lost 5 bases, with 9 bases between them. As DNA, the CDR3 is TGTGCCAGCAGACACAGAGAAGATACGCAGTATTTT. This encodes CASRHREDTQYF.

This sequence joins TRBV27 and TRBJ1-2, with 11 bases matching TRBD1. The CDR3 totals 15 residues. With 5 bases clipped from V and 4 bases from J, the junction kept 6 bases outside the gene matches. Germline V gene data show CDR1 as MNHEY and CDR2 as SMNVEV (reference sequence). The CDR3 bases are TGTGCCAGCAGTGGGACAGGGGGGCATCGCTATGGCTACACCTTC. Protein product: CASSGTGGHRYGYTF.

This chain joins TRBV7-2 and TRBJ1-5; no reliable D call. V was cut by 2 bases and J by 6 bases, with 14 bases left in between. CDR1 SGHTA and CDR2 FQGNSA come from the germline V gene. The CDR3 runs 15 residues. The CDR3 bases are TGTGCCAGCAGCTTAACCTTCGAAGCAGGTCAGCCCCAGCATTTT. Its translation is CASSLTFEAGQPQHF.

This clonotype has a handful of counts. This chain links TRBV6-1 with TRBJ1-2, with D maybe TRBD1 (5 bases). The V gene lost 8 bases and the J gene lost 3 bases, with 13 bases spanning the gap. The length of the CDR3 is 13 residues. Germline CDR1 MNHNS, CDR2 SASEGT. The CDR3 protein is CASRNGGDYGYTF. CDR3 nucleotides: TGTGCCAGCCGAAATGGGGGGGACTATGGCTACACCTTC.

The chain links TRBV11-3 to TRBJ2-2; D possibly corresponds to TRBD2 (6 bases). The V and J ends lost 2 bases and 3 bases respectively, with 22 bases between them. The length of the CDR3 is 19 residues. CDR1 is SGHNT, CDR2 YENEEA, per germline. CDR3 protein: CASSLTLLDYRKYTGELFF. CDR3 DNA sequence: TGTGCCAGCAGCTTAACTCTCTTGGACTACAGGAAGTACACCGGGGAGCTGTTTTTT.

The V and J genes are TRBV6-1 and TRBJ2-1, with 8 bases aligning to TRBD2. CDR3 size: 15 residues. The V and J ends lost 7 bases and 0 bases, in that order; junction bases with no gene match: 5. Germline V gene data show CDR1 as MNHNS and CDR2 as SASEGT. In DNA form, the CDR3 reads TGTGCCAGCACCACAGCGGGAGTCTCCTACAATGAGCAGTTCTTC. Translated: CASTTAGVSYNEQFF.

This clonotype was detected many times. The chain uses TRBV11-2 and TRBJ2-3; D uncertain. The CDR3 spans 15 residues. Trimming shortened V by 5 bases and J by 0 bases, and 12 bases separated the two germline ends. Per the germline V gene, CDR1 is SGHAT and CDR2 is FQNNGV. Written as DNA, the CDR3 is TGTGCCAGCAGCCCGTGGCTTTCCAGCACAGATACGCAGTATTTT. It translates to CASSPWLSSTDTQYF.

This clonotype was seen only a few times. The chain employs TRBV6-5 and TRBJ2-1; perhaps TRBD2 as D (7 bases). The CDR3 has 15 amino acids. CDR1 MNHEY and CDR2 SVGAGI come from the germline V gene. The V and J ends lost 0 bases and 8 bases respectively, with 14 bases between them. CDR3 coding DNA: TGTGCCAGCAGTTACTCAGGGGGGGGTTTCGATGAGCAGTTCTTC. Translated, it gives CASSYSGGGFDEQFF.

This clonotype was observed at least ten times. The chain employs TRBV6-5 and TRBJ2-3, with 7 positions matching TRBD2. V lost 7 bases to trimming and J lost 2 bases; unmatched junction nucleotides: 6. In germline, CDR1 is MNHEY, CDR2 SVGAGI. CDR3 size: 14 residues. CDR3 amino acids: CASTPGGPTDTQYF. The CDR3 DNA reads TGTGCCAGCACTCCGGGAGGACCCACAGATACGCAGTATTTT.

The J gene is TRBJ2-1, the V gene TRBV6-1; 10 nucleotides match TRBD2. The CDR3 runs 22 residues. The V gene end was trimmed by 0 bases and the J gene end by 8 bases; junction bases not matched to a gene: 25. Germline V lookup: CDR1 MNHNS, CDR2 SASEGT. This CDR3 is CASSEASPAPLVLAGVGYEQFF. CDR3 DNA sequence: TGTGCCAGCAGTGAAGCTTCCCCCGCCCCCCTAGTCCTAGCGGGAGTTGGGTATGAGCAGTTCTTC.

The gene calls are TRBV6-5 and TRBJ2-5, with TRBD1 identical over 12 bases. V was pared by 5 bases and J by 4 bases, with 8 bases of the junction left unmatched. The length of the CDR3 is 16 residues. Germline V gene lookup returns CDR1 MNHEY and CDR2 SVGAGI. The CDR3 nucleotides read TGTGCCAGCAGTAACGAGGGGACAGGGGGCACAGAGACCCAGTACTTC. Translating gives CASSNEGTGGTETQYF.

The J gene is TRBJ2-1, the V gene TRBV7-2; TRBD2 matches at 7 bases. The J call may be incorrect, as the DNA end agrees better with TRBJ2-5. The germline CDR1 and CDR2 sequences are SGHTA and FQGNSA. This CDR3 has 16 residues. The CDR3 protein is CASSLSLAGEGETQYF. For the CDR3, the DNA is TGTGCCAGCAGCTTATCGTTGGCGGGAGAGGGGGAGACCCAGTACTTC.